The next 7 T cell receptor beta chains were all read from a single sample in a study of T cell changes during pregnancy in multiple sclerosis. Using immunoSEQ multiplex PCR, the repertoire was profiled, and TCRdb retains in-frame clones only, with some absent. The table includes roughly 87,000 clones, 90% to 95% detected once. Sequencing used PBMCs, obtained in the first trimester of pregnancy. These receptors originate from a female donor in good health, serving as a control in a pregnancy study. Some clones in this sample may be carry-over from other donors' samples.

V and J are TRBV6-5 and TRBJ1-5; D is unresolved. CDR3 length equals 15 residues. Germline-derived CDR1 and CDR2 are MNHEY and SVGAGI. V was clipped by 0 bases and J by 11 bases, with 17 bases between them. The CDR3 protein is CASSYSARRVGSQHF. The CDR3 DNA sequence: TGTGCCAGCAGTTACTCGGCGCGGCGGGTGGGGTCCCAGCATTTT.

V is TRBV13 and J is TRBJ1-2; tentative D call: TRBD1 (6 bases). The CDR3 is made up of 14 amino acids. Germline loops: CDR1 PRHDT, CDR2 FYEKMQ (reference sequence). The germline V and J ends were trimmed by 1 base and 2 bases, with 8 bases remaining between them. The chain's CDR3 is CASSLDQGNYGYTF. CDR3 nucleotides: TGTGCCAGCAGCTTAGACCAGGGGAACTATGGCTACACCTTC. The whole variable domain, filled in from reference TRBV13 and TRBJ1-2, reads AAGVIQSPRHLIKEKRETATLKCYPIPRHDTVYWYQQGPGQDPQFLISFYEKMQSDKGSIPDRFSAQQFSDYHSELNMSSLELGDSALYFCASSLDQGNYGYTFGSGTRLTVV.

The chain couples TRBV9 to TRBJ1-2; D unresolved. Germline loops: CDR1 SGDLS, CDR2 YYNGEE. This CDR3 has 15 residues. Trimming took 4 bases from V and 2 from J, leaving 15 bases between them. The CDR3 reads CASSRRKTTNYGYTF. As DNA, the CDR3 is TGTGCCAGCAGCCGTAGGAAGACGACAAACTATGGCTACACCTTC. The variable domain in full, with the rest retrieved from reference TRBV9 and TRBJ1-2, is DSGVTQTPKHLITATGQRVTLRCSPRSGDLSVYWYQQSLDQGLQFLIQYYNGEERAKGNILERFSAQQFPDLHSELNLSSLELGDSALYFCASSRRKTTNYGYTFGSGTRLTVV.

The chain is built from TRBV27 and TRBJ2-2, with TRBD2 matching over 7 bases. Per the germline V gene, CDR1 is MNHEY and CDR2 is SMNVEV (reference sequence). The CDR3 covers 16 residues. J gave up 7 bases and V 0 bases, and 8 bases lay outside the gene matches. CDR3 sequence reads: CASSLSALASRGELFF. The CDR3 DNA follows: TGTGCCAGCAGTTTATCGGCACTAGCGAGTCGCGGGGAGCTGTTTTTT.

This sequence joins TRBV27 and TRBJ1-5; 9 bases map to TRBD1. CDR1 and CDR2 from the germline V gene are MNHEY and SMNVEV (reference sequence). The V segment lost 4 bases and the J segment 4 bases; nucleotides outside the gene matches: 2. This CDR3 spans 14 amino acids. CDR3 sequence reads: CASSWGTGNQPQHF. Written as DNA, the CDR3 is TGTGCCAGCAGTTGGGGGACAGGGAATCAGCCCCAGCATTTT.

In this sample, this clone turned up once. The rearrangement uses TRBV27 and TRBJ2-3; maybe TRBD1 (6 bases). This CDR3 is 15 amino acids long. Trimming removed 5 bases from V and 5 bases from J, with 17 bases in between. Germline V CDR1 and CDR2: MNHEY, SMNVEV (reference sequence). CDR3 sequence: CASSLTGTPGDTQYF. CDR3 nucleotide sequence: TGTGCCAGCAGTCTGACAGGAACCCCCGGAGATACGCAGTATTTT.

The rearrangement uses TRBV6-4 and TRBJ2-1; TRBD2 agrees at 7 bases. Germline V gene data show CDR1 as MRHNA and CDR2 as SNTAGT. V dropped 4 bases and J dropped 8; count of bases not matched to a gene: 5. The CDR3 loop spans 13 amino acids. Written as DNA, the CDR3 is TGTGCCAGCAGTGCGGTCCGGGGGGATGAGCAGTTCTTC. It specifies CASSAVRGDEQFF.